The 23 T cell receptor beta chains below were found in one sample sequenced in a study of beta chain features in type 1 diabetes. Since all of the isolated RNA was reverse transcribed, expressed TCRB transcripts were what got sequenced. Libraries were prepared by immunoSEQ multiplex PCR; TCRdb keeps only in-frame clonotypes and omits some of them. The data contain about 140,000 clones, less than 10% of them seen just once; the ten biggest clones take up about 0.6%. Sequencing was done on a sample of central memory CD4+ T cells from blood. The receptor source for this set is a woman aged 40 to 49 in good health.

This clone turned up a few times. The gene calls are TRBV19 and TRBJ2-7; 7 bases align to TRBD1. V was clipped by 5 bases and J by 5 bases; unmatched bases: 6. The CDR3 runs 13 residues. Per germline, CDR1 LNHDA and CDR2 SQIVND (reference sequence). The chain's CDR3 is CASSGGQLNEQYF. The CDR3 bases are TGTGCCAGTAGTGGGGGACAGCTTAACGAGCAGTACTTC.

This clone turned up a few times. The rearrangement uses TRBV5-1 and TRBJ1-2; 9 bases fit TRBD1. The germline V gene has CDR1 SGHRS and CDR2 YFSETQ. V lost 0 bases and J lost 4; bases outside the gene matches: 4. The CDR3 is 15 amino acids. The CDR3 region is CASSLAGTGSYGYTF. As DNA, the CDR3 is TGCGCCAGCAGCTTGGCCGGGACAGGGTCCTATGGCTACACCTTC.

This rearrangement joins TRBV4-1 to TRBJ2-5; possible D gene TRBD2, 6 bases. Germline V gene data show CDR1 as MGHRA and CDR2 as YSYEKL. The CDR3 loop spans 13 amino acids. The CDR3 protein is CARGKTAQETQYF. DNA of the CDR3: TGCGCTCGGGGGAAGACTGCCCAAGAGACCCAGTACTTC.

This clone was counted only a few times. The chain's CDR3 is CASSTTGLAGNEQFF. CDR3 bases: TGCGCCAGCAGCACAACGGGACTAGCCGGCAATGAGCAGTTCTTC. The chain joins TRBV5-1 to TRBJ2-1; 9 bases map to TRBD2. The CDR3 is 15 residues long. CDR1 is SGHRS and CDR2 is YFSETQ in the germline V gene. The V gene end was trimmed by 4 bases and the J gene end by 6 bases; junction bases not matched to a gene: 8.

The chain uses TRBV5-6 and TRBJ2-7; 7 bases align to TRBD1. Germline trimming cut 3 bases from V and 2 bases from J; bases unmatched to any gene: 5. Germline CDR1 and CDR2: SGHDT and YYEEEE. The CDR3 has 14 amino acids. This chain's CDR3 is CASSSSQGAYEQYF. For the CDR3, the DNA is TGTGCCAGCAGCTCGTCCCAGGGGGCCTACGAGCAGTACTTC.

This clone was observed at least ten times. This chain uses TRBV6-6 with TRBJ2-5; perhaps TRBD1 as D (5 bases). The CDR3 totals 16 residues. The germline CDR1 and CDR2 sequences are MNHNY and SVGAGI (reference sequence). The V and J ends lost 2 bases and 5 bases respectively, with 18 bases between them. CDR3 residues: CASSYGSKGNGETQYF. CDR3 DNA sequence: TGTGCCAGCAGTTACGGGTCCAAGGGGAACGGGGAGACCCAGTACTTC.

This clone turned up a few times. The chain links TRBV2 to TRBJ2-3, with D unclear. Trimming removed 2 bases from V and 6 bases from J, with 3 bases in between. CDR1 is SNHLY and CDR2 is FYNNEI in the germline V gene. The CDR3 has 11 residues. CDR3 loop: CASSEPDTQYF. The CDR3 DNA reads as TGTGCCAGCAGTGAACCGGATACGCAGTATTTT.

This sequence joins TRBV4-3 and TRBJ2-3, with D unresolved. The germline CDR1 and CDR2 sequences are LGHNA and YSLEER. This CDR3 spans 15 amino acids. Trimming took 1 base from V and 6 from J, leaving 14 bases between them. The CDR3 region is CASSQGLGVGDTQYF. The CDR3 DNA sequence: TGCGCCAGCAGCCAAGGGTTGGGTGTCGGGGATACGCAGTATTTT.

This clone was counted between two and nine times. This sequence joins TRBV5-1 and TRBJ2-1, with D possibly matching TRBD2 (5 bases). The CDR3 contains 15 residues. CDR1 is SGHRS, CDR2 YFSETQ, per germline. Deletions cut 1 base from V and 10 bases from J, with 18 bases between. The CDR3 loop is CASSLYGELLAEQFF. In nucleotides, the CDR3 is TGCGCCAGCAGCTTGTATGGGGAGCTATTGGCGGAGCAGTTCTTC. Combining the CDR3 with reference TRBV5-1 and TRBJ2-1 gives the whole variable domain KAGVTQTPRYLIKTRGQQVTLSCSPISGHRSVSWYQQTPGQGLQFLFEYFSETQRNKGNFPGRFSGRQFSNSRSEMNVSTLELGDSALYLCASSLYGELLAEQFFGPGTRLTVL.

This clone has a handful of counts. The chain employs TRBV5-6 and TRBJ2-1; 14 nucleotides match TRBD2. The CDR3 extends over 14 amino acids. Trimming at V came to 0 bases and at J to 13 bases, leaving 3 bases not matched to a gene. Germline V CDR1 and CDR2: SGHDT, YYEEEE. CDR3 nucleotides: TGTGCCAGCAGCTTGGGACTAGCGGGGGGGAAACAGTTCTTC. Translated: CASSLGLAGGKQFF.

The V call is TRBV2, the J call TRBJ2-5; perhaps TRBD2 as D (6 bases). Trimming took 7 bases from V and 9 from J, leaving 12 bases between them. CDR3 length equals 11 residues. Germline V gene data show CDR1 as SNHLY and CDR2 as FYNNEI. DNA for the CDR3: TGTGCCAGCAAGGACTATGGGGCCCAGTACTTC. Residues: CASKDYGAQYF.

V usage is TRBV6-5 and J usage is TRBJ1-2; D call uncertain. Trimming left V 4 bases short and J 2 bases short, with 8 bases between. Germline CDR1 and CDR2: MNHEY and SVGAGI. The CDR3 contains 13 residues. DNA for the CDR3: TGTGCCAGCAGTTTCCGGGAAAACTATGGCTACACCTTC. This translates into CASSFRENYGYTF.

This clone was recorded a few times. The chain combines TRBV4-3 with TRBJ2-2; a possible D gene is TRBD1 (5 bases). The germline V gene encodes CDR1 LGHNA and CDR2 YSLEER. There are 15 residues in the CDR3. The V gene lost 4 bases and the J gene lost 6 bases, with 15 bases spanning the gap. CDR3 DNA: TGCGCCAGCAGCCCCGTTGGGGCCGGCGCCGGGGAGCTGTTTTTT. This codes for CASSPVGAGAGELFF.

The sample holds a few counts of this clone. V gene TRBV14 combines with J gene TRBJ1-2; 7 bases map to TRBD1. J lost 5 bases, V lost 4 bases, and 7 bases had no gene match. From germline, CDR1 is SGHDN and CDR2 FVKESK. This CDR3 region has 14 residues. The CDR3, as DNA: TGTGCCAGCAGCCCTTCAGGGGGAATTTATGGCTACACCTTC. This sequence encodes CASSPSGGIYGYTF.

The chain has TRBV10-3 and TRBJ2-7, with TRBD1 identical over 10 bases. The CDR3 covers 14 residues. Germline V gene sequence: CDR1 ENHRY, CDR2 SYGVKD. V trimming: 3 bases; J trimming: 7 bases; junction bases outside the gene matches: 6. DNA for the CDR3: TGTGCCATCAGTGACTGGGACAGGGGTAAAGAGCAGTACTTC. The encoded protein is CAISDWDRGKEQYF.

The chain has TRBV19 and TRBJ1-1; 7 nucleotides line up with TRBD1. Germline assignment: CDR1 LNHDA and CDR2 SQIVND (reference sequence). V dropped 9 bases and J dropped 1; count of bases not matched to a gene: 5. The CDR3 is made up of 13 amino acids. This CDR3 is CASRGAQNTEAFF. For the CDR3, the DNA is TGTGCCAGCAGGGGGGCTCAGAACACTGAAGCTTTCTTT. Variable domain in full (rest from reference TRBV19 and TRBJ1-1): DGGITQSPKYLFRKEGQNVTLSCEQNLNHDAMYWYRQDPGQGLRLIYYSQIVNDFQKGDIAEGYSVSREKKESFPLTVTSAQKNPTAFYLCASRGAQNTEAFFGQGTRLTVV.

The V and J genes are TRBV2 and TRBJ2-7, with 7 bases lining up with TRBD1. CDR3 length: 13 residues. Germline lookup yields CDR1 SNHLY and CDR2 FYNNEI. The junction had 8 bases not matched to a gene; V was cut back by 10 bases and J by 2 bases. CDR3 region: CATGDSAAYEQYF. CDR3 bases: TGTGCCACCGGGGACAGTGCAGCCTACGAGCAGTACTTC.

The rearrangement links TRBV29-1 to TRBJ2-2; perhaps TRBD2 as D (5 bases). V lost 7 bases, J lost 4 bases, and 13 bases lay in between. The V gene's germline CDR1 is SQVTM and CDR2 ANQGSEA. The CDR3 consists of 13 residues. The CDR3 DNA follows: TGCAGCGCCCTTGAGGGTTTCACCGGGGAGCTGTTTTTT. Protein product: CSALEGFTGELFF.

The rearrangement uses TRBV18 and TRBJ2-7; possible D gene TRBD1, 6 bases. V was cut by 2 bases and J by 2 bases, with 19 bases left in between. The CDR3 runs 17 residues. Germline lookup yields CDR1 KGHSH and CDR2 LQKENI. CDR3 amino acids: CASSPKGSGTQTYEQYF. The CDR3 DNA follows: TGTGCCAGCTCACCAAAGGGGTCCGGGACACAAACCTACGAGCAGTACTTC. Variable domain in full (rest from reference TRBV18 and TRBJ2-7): NAGVMQNPRHLVRRRGQEARLRCSPMKGHSHVYWYRQLPEEGLKFMVYLQKENIIDESGMPKERFSAEFPKEGPSILRIQQVVRGDSAAYFCASSPKGSGTQTYEQYFGPGTRLTVT.

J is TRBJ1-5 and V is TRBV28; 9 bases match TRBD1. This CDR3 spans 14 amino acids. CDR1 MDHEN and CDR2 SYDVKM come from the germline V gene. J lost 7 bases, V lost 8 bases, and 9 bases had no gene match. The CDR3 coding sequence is TGTGCCAGCGGAGAACCGGGACAGGGACAGCCCCAGCATTTT. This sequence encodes CASGEPGQGQPQHF.

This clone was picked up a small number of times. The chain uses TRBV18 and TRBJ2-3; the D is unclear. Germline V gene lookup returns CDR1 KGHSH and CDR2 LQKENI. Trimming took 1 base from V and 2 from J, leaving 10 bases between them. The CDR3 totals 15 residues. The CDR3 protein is CASSPQSSYTDTQYF. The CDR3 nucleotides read TGTGCCAGCTCACCACAGAGTAGTTACACAGATACGCAGTATTTT.

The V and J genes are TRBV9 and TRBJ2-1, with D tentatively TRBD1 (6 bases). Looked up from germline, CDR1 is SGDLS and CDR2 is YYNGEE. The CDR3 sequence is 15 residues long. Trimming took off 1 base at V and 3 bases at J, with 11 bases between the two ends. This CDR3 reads CASSVLGAVYNEQFF. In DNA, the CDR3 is TGTGCCAGCAGCGTATTGGGGGCAGTCTACAATGAGCAGTTCTTC.

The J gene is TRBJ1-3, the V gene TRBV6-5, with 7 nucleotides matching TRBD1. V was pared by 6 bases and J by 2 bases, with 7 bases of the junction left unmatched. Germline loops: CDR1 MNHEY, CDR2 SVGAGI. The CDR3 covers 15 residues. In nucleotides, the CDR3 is TGTGCCAGCAGCTACGGACAGGCAACTGGAAACACCATATATTTT. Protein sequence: CASSYGQATGNTIYF.